This is a list of T cell receptor beta chains from one sample in a study of T cell repertoires in cytomegalovirus infection. The antigens of these receptors remain unknown. TCRdb used MiXCR to reprocess the reads, holding one entry per CDR3 protein. There are roughly 310,000 distinct CDR3 sequences in the sample; 25% to 35% occur only once, and about 20% lies in the top ten. Sample: cultured PBMCs, taken from culture after CMV antigen stimulation. The receptors stem from a human donor in good health (CMV status not recorded). Some clones in this sample may be carry-over from other donors' samples. Each CDR3 is given with its conserved first and last residue. D genes are given only for firm matches. Clone size is given for some rows only: seen once, a few or many times, or a class if the clone is expanded.

d_call | j_call | clone_size | v_call | cdr3_nt | cdr3_aa
NA | TRBJ1-6 | NA | TRBV27 | TGTGCCAGCAGTTGGGGACCGCGTTCACCCCTCCACTTT | CASSWGPRSPLHF
NA | TRBJ1-1 | NA | TRBV28 | TGTGCCAGCAGTTTAACCCTCGGAGATGAAGCTTTCTTT | CASSLTLGDEAFF
TRBD2 | TRBJ2-1 | few | TRBV7-6 | TGTGCCAGCAGCCCCCGCGGCGGGGGGGCCTACAATGAGCAGTTCTTC | CASSPRGGGAYNEQFF
NA | TRBJ1-5 | many | TRBV28 | TGTGCCAGCAGTCTCCGACGGGTTAAACGGCCCCAGCATTTT | CASSLRRVKRPQHF
NA | TRBJ1-1 | NA | TRBV4-1 | TGCGCCAGCAGCCAAGCCTCCCCGGGCACTGAAGCTTTCTTT | CASSQASPGTEAFF
NA | TRBJ2-5 | many | TRBV7-8 | TGTGCCAGCAGCTTAGTACGGGTGCGGGGCTTGGTCCAGACCCAGTACTTC | CASSLVRVRGLVQTQYF
NA | TRBJ1-2 | NA | TRBV11-2 | TGTGCCAGCAGCCTACTTGCGAGAGCTAACTATGGCTACACCTTC | CASSLLARANYGYTF
NA | TRBJ2-5 | many | TRBV6-2/TRBV6-3 | TGTGCCAGCAGTCCCGGACAGCTCACCTCCCAAGAGACCCAGTACTTC | CASSPGQLTSQETQYF
TRBD2 | TRBJ2-1 | NA | TRBV7-3 | TGTGCCAGCAGCCCACTAGCGGGAGTACCCAATGAGCAGTTCTTC | CASSPLAGVPNEQFF
NA | TRBJ2-1 | many | TRBV7-2 | TGTGCCAGCAGCTTGAGTCGGAGCGGTGAGCAGTTCTTC | CASSLSRSGEQFF
TRBD1 | TRBJ1-5 | NA | TRBV2 | TGTGCCAGCAGCGGGGACAGGGGGAATCAGCCCCAGCATTTT | CASSGDRGNQPQHF
NA | TRBJ1-1 | NA | TRBV6-1 | TGTGCCAGCAGTGAAGTAACGGGGGGAGACACTGAAGCTTTCTTT | CASSEVTGGDTEAFF
NA | TRBJ2-1 | NA | TRBV12-3/TRBV12-4 | TGTGCCAGCATCCTTGCGGGGCGCACGGAGCAGTTCTTC | CASILAGRTEQFF
NA | TRBJ1-1 | NA | TRBV6-6 | TGTGCCAGCAGTTACTTGAGGGGAACTGAAGCTTTCTTT | CASSYLRGTEAFF
NA | TRBJ1-1 | NA | TRBV2 | TGTGCCAGCAGTTATGACATTGGGGCCGGGGACACTGAAGCTTTCTTT | CASSYDIGAGDTEAFF
NA | TRBJ2-4 | NA | TRBV20-1 | TGCAGTGCCCTAAGACAGGACGGCAAAAACATTCAGTACTTC | CSALRQDGKNIQYF
TRBD1 | TRBJ1-2 | NA | TRBV7-2 | TGTGCCAGCAGCTTACAGGGGGTAGGCTACACCTTC | CASSLQGVGYTF
TRBD2 | TRBJ2-4 | few | TRBV7-6 | TGTGCCAGCAGCTCCCGGGGGGGAGAAAACATTCAGTACTTC | CASSSRGGENIQYF
TRBD2 | TRBJ2-4 | many | TRBV20-1 | TGCAGTGCGGAGACTAGCGGGAGTATGAACATTCAGTACTTC | CSAETSGSMNIQYF
NA | TRBJ1-5 | NA | TRBV20-1 | TGCAGTGCTAGAGGGAACGGAGGCAATCAGCCCCAGCATTTT | CSARGNGGNQPQHF
TRBD1 | TRBJ2-7 | NA | TRBV6-6 | TGTGCCAGCAGTTACTCGGGACAGGGGTTCTACGAGCAGTACTTC | CASSYSGQGFYEQYF
TRBD1 | TRBJ1-1 | NA | TRBV18 | TGTGCCAGCTCACCAAGACAGGGGCCATCGAACACTGAAGCTTTCTTT | CASSPRQGPSNTEAFF
TRBD1 | TRBJ1-1 | NA | TRBV3-1 | TGTGCCAGCAGCCAAGCTACCGGGACAGGGATGGCTTTCTTT | CASSQATGTGMAFF
TRBD2 | TRBJ2-7 | many | TRBV10-3 | TGTGCCATCAGTGAGATGGGGGGGTCCTACGAGCAGTACTTC | CAISEMGGSYEQYF
NA | TRBJ1-5 | NA | TRBV7-9 | TGTGCCAGCACCACGGATAATCAGCCCCAGCATTTT | CASTTDNQPQHF
NA | TRBJ2-3 | NA | TRBV30 | TGTGCCTGGAGTGTTAGGCTAAACACAGATACGCAGTATTTT | CAWSVRLNTDTQYF
NA | TRBJ2-3 | few | TRBV5-1 | TGCGCCAGCAGCTGGAATACAGGAGTGGGAACGCAGTATTTT | CASSWNTGVGTQYF
TRBD1 | TRBJ1-2 | NA | TRBV11-2 | TGTGCCAGCAGCTCCTACAGGGGGGAGGACTATGGCTACACCTTC | CASSSYRGEDYGYTF
NA | TRBJ2-5 | NA | TRBV19 | TGTGCCAGTAGGGCCCTACAGGGACAAGAGACCCAGTACTTC | CASRALQGQETQYF
TRBD2 | TRBJ2-1 | many | TRBV20-1 | TGCAGTGCTAACCCAGCGGGGGTAGCGTACAATGAGCAGTTCTTC | CSANPAGVAYNEQFF
NA | TRBJ2-2 | NA | TRBV5-1 | TGCGCCAGCAGCACCATAAAGCTGACGAGGCCAGGGCGGTGGACCGGGGAGCTGTTTTTT | CASSTIKLTRPGRWTGELFF
NA | TRBJ2-1 | NA | TRBV15 | TGTGCCACCAGCCCCCAGGGTCGGGAGGAGCAGTTCTTC | CATSPQGREEQFF
NA | TRBJ1-4 | few | TRBV7-9 | TGTGCCAGCGGAACAGGGTTACGAATAGAAAAACTGTTTTTT | CASGTGLRIEKLFF
NA | TRBJ1-2 | NA | TRBV7-9 | TGTGCCAGCAGCTTGGCGGACGTGTCTAACTATGGCTACACCTTC | CASSLADVSNYGYTF